The 30 T cell receptor beta chains below come from one sample, sequenced in a study of blood T cell repertoires in COVID-19. Clones were read by immunoSEQ multiplex PCR, and TCRdb kept only the in-frame ones, dropping some. Of about 300,000 clones detected, 75% to 90% appear once; the ten largest clones hold approximately 1.5%. Sequenced input: peripheral blood. These receptors came from a woman aged 40 to 50 who had recovered from COVID-19.

The chain employs TRBV6-2 or TRBV6-3 and TRBJ1-2, with no clear D. Germline loops: CDR1 MNHEY, CDR2 SVGEGT. Trimming removed 0 bases at V and 2 bases at J, with 7 bases between. This CDR3 contains 14 residues. The CDR3 is CASSYSNGNYGYTF. CDR3 bases: TGTGCCAGCAGTTACTCGAACGGGAACTATGGCTACACCTTC.

V gene TRBV7-2 combines with J gene TRBJ1-5, with no clear D. Germline lookup yields CDR1 SGHTA and CDR2 FQGNSA. The CDR3 totals 14 residues. V lost 3 bases to trimming and J lost 3 bases, with 9 bases between them. CDR3 protein: CASSLGRTNQPQHF. CDR3 bases: TGTGCCAGCAGCTTGGGCCGTACCAATCAGCCCCAGCATTTT.

This CDR3 reads CASSEQTGDQPQHF. For the CDR3, the DNA is TGTGCCAGCAGTGAACAGACAGGGGATCAGCCCCAGCATTTT. The genes are TRBV6-1 and TRBJ1-5; 8 bases are a match to TRBD1. The V gene end was trimmed by 2 bases and the J gene end by 5 bases; junction bases not matched to a gene: 2. The CDR3 runs 14 residues. CDR1 is MNHNS and CDR2 is SASEGT in the germline V gene.

The J gene is TRBJ1-2, the V gene TRBV9; maybe TRBD1 (6 bases). Germline V gene sequence: CDR1 SGDLS, CDR2 YYNGEE. V lost 3 bases to trimming and J lost 3 bases, with 15 bases between them. This CDR3 has 15 residues. CDR3 protein: CASSAHRDLHYGYTF. For the CDR3, the DNA is TGTGCCAGCAGCGCGCACAGGGATCTACACTATGGCTACACCTTC.

Details on this clone: Different DNA sequences within this sample yield the same CDR3. V is TRBV7-2 and J is TRBJ1-2, with TRBD1 as a possible D gene (6 bases). The germline CDR1 and CDR2 sequences are SGHTA and FQGNSA. V lost 3 bases and J 4 bases, leaving 9 bases between the germline ends. The CDR3 is 13 residues long. The CDR3 DNA reads TGTGCCAGCAGCTTTACAGGGCCCTATGGCTACACCTTC. This gives the protein CASSFTGPYGYTF.

The chain employs TRBV5-4 and TRBJ1-4; unclear D gene. The CDR3 runs 15 residues. The germline V and J ends were trimmed by 7 bases and 0 bases, with 13 bases remaining between them. Germline values: CDR1 SGHNT, CDR2 YYREEE (reference sequence). In DNA, the CDR3 is TGTGCCAGCGCCCCTGGCGCGGCAACTAATGAAAAACTGTTTTTT. Protein sequence: CASAPGAATNEKLFF.

The chain recombines TRBV27 with TRBJ1-4; 10 bases align to TRBD1. Unmatched junction bases numbered 3, after V lost 3 bases and J lost 8 bases. The CDR3 is 14 residues long. Germline V gene data show CDR1 as MNHEY and CDR2 as SMNVEV (reference sequence). CDR3 amino acids: CASSLTGGAEKLFF. In DNA form, the CDR3 reads TGTGCCAGCAGTTTGACAGGGGGCGCGGAAAAACTGTTTTTT. The full variable domain, with the rest looked up from reference TRBV27 and TRBJ1-4, is EAQVTQNPRYLITVTGKKLTVTCSQNMNHEYMSWYRQDPGLGLRQIYYSMNVEVTDKGDVPEGYKVSRKEKRNFPLILESPSPNQTSLYFCASSLTGGAEKLFFGSGTQLSVL.

This clone was picked up a small number of times. This chain links TRBV4-3 with TRBJ1-5, with unresolved D. V lost 0 bases and J lost 11, with 11 bases in between. The CDR3 is 13 residues long. The germline gives CDR1 LGHNA, CDR2 YSLEER. CDR3 region: CASSQDLSLAQHF. CDR3 nucleotides: TGCGCCAGCAGCCAAGATCTATCCCTGGCCCAGCATTTT.

CDR3 coding DNA: TGCAGCGTTGGCGGACTCCAAGAGACCCAGTACTTC. Its translation: CSVGGLQETQYF. The chain combines TRBV29-1 with TRBJ2-5, with D perhaps matching TRBD2 (5 bases). Trimming took off 4 bases at V and 1 base at J, with 7 bases between the two ends. The CDR3 has 12 amino acids. CDR1 SQVTM and CDR2 ANQGSEA come from the germline V gene.

The chain combines TRBV5-1 with TRBJ2-1; D may be TRBD2 (7 bases). Germline loops: CDR1 SGHRS, CDR2 YFSETQ. The ends were cut back, 3 bases at V and 3 bases at J, with 16 bases in the middle. The CDR3 covers 16 residues. As DNA, the CDR3 is TGCGCCAGCAGCTACCTTGGGGGGGCCGACTACAATGAGCAGTTCTTC. This codes for CASSYLGGADYNEQFF.

This clone was counted only a few times. The V and J genes are TRBV27 and TRBJ2-2; the match to TRBD1 covers 10 bases. Germline V gene lookup returns CDR1 MNHEY and CDR2 SMNVEV (reference sequence). The CDR3 consists of 14 residues. J was trimmed by 4 bases and V by 6 bases; bases with no gene match: 2. DNA of the CDR3: TGTGCCAGCAGGAGGACAGGGGGCACCGGGGAGCTGTTTTTT. This encodes CASRRTGGTGELFF.

The chain combines TRBV20-1 with TRBJ1-3; D might be TRBD1 (5 bases). V was trimmed by 5 bases and J by 8 bases, leaving 10 bases between them. The CDR3 runs to 11 residues. CDR1 is DFQATT, CDR2 SNEGSKA, per germline (reference sequence). The CDR3 is CSAREGDTIYF. In DNA form, the CDR3 reads TGCAGTGCTCGCGAAGGGGACACCATATATTTT.

The V and J genes are TRBV20-1 and TRBJ2-1, with TRBD2 matching 11 bases. CDR1 and CDR2 (germline): DFQATT, SNEGSKA (reference sequence). Trimming at V came to 3 bases and at J to 8 bases, leaving 9 bases not matched to a gene. The CDR3 sequence is 15 residues long. The CDR3 bases are TGCAGTGCTAGTGGGCTAGCGGGGGGCCGGGATGAGCAGTTCTTC. Translation: CSASGLAGGRDEQFF.

The chain recombines TRBV30 with TRBJ2-3; D is possibly TRBD2 (6 bases). The germline gives CDR1 GTSNPN, CDR2 SVGIG (reference sequence). CDR3 length: 13 amino acids. Trimming took 5 bases from V and 0 from J, leaving 9 bases between them. As DNA, the CDR3 is TGTGCCTGGGAGGAGGGGAGCACAGATACGCAGTATTTT. The encoded protein is CAWEEGSTDTQYF.

The chain's CDR3 is CASSYGSGFEQYF. CDR3 bases: TGTGCCAGCAGTTACGGGTCCGGGTTCGAGCAGTACTTC. The genes are TRBV6-2 or TRBV6-3 and TRBJ2-7; D unresolved. Per the germline V gene, CDR1 is MNHEY and CDR2 is SVGEGT. Trimming left V 2 bases short and J 6 bases short, with 11 bases between. This CDR3 is 13 amino acids long.

The chain carries TRBV7-8 and TRBJ2-7; D possibly corresponds to TRBD2 (6 bases). V shed 3 bases and J shed 7 bases, with 13 bases lying between them. This CDR3 is built from 13 residues. In germline, CDR1 is SGHVS, CDR2 FQNEAQ. This CDR3 reads CASSFGGRGEQYF. The CDR3 nucleotides read TGTGCCAGCAGCTTCGGAGGCCGGGGGGAGCAGTACTTC.

For this clone: The same CDR3 is also encoded by other DNA sequences in this sample. V and J are TRBV9 and TRBJ2-1, with D perhaps matching TRBD1 (5 bases). CDR3 length: 12 residues. Germline V gene data show CDR1 as SGDLS and CDR2 as YYNGEE. V was cut by 0 bases and J by 8 bases, with 6 bases left in between. The CDR3 loop reads CASSVVGDEQFF. The CDR3 DNA reads TGTGCCAGCAGCGTAGTAGGGGATGAGCAGTTCTTC.

The chain uses TRBV7-8 and TRBJ2-7, with TRBD1 matching over 7 bases. V lost 1 base and J lost 1; bases outside the gene matches: 4. The CDR3 sequence is 15 residues long. CDR1 is SGHVS and CDR2 is FQNEAQ in the germline V gene. This CDR3 is CASSLEGGVSYEQYF. The CDR3, as DNA: TGTGCCAGCAGCTTAGAAGGGGGCGTTTCCTACGAGCAGTACTTC.

The chain carries TRBV5-1 and TRBJ2-1; 14 bases line up with TRBD2. Losses at the gene ends were 4 bases for V and 0 bases for J; bases not matched to a gene: 3. CDR3 length equals 17 residues. Germline assignment: CDR1 SGHRS and CDR2 YFSETQ. The CDR3 sequence: CASSEGLAGVSYNEQFF. The DNA of the CDR3 is TGCGCCAGCAGCGAGGGACTAGCGGGGGTCTCCTACAATGAGCAGTTCTTC.

Notes on this clone: This sample also contains other DNA sequences that code for the same CDR3. V and J are TRBV9 and TRBJ1-2, with D possibly TRBD1 on 5 matching bases. This CDR3 comprises 15 residues. Per the germline V gene, CDR1 is SGDLS and CDR2 is YYNGEE. V gave up 2 bases and J gave up 0 bases, with 11 bases separating them. CDR3 in amino acids: CASSVGGGTNYGYTF. In DNA form, the CDR3 reads TGTGCCAGCAGCGTGGGGGGAGGAACTAACTATGGCTACACCTTC.

This rearrangement joins TRBV27 to TRBJ1-5; perhaps TRBD1 as D (5 bases). The ends were cut back, 3 bases at V and 5 bases at J, with 11 bases in the middle. CDR1 MNHEY and CDR2 SMNVEV come from the germline V gene (reference sequence). The CDR3 sequence is 14 residues long. The CDR3 DNA sequence: TGTGCCAGCAGTTTCGGGTCGGGGGATCAGCCCCAGCATTTT. This codes for CASSFGSGDQPQHF.

The gene calls are TRBV5-5 and TRBJ1-2; D is ambiguous. Trimming stripped 4 bases from V and 8 bases from J, with 18 bases between. The CDR3 is 14 amino acids. The germline CDR1 and CDR2 sequences are SGHKS and YYEKEE (reference sequence). The CDR3 nucleotides are TGTGCCAGCAGCCTGCGGCAGCCCCTTGAGGGCTACACCTTC. The encoded protein is CASSLRQPLEGYTF.

This rearrangement joins TRBV30 to TRBJ2-1, with 11 positions matching TRBD2. The V segment lost 0 bases and the J segment 8 bases; nucleotides outside the gene matches: 15. CDR1 and CDR2 from the germline V gene are GTSNPN and SVGIG (reference sequence). This CDR3 is built from 18 residues. The CDR3, as DNA: TGTGCCTGGAGTGTAGTTGGCATAGCGGGGGGGCCTAAGGATGAGCAGTTCTTC. This encodes CAWSVVGIAGGPKDEQFF.

This chain joins TRBV5-1 and TRBJ1-3, with TRBD1 matching over 7 bases. CDR3 size: 17 residues. The germline CDR1 and CDR2 sequences are SGHRS and YFSETQ. V shed 3 bases, J shed 2 bases, and the junction held 11 bases outside the gene matches. CDR3 residues: CASSWRTGQGPGNTIYF. CDR3 in DNA: TGCGCCAGCAGCTGGCGGACAGGCCAGGGACCTGGAAACACCATATATTTT.

The chain recombines TRBV27 with TRBJ2-1; TRBD1 aligns across 10 bases. Trimming removed 3 bases from V and 6 bases from J; junction bases left unmatched: 8. This CDR3 spans 16 amino acids. From germline, CDR1 is MNHEY and CDR2 SMNVEV (reference sequence). The CDR3 protein is CASSFLAGQGTNEQFF. Here the CDR3 DNA reads TGTGCCAGCAGTTTCCTCGCGGGACAGGGGACCAATGAGCAGTTCTTC.

The rearrangement links TRBV19 to TRBJ2-3; D is uncertain. The CDR3 has 15 residues. V was cut by 3 bases and J by 0 bases, with 10 bases left in between. Germline assignment: CDR1 LNHDA and CDR2 SQIVND (reference sequence). CDR3 bases: TGTGCCAGTAGTATGCGCTCCGCTAGCACAGATACGCAGTATTTT. Encoded protein: CASSMRSASTDTQYF. The whole variable domain, remainder taken from reference TRBV19 and TRBJ2-3, is DGGITQSPKYLFRKEGQNVTLSCEQNLNHDAMYWYRQDPGQGLRLIYYSQIVNDFQKGDIAEGYSVSREKKESFPLTVTSAQKNPTAFYLCASSMRSASTDTQYFGPGTRLTVL.

The rearrangement uses TRBV23-1 and TRBJ2-3; 8 nucleotides agree with TRBD1. TRBV23-1 is marked as an open reading frame, function uncertain. After removal of 3 bases from V and 2 bases from J, the junction contained 7 bases not matched to a gene. The CDR3 is 16 residues long. The CDR3 reads CASSHPGQGLTDTQYF. The CDR3 coding sequence is TGCGCCAGCAGTCACCCTGGACAGGGCCTCACAGATACGCAGTATTTT.

The chain is built from TRBV18 and TRBJ1-2; D remains ambiguous. The germline gives CDR1 KGHSH, CDR2 LQKENI. Trimming shortened V by 3 bases and J by 4 bases, and 18 bases separated the two germline ends. The CDR3 has 16 amino acids. In DNA, the CDR3 is TGTGCCAGCTCACCCTTGAAAGCAGCGTTTCCCTATGGCTACACCTTC. This translates into CASSPLKAAFPYGYTF.

This rearrangement joins TRBV15 to TRBJ1-4; D might be TRBD1 (5 bases). The CDR3 loop spans 13 amino acids. Germline-derived CDR1 and CDR2 are LNHNV and YYDKDF (reference sequence). V lost 8 bases and J lost 7, with 14 bases in between. The CDR3 region is CATGPPGLEKLFF. The CDR3 DNA reads TGTGCCACCGGCCCTCCAGGGCTTGAAAAACTGTTTTTT.

The V and J genes are TRBV5-1 and TRBJ2-1; 10 bases align to TRBD2. This CDR3 contains 16 residues. In germline, CDR1 is SGHRS, CDR2 YFSETQ. V lost 4 bases and J lost 4; bases outside the gene matches: 8. CDR3 sequence reads: CASSLITSGVYNEQFF. The DNA for the CDR3 is TGCGCCAGCAGCCTCATAACTAGCGGGGTTTACAATGAGCAGTTCTTC.